This TCR beta chain originates from a study of T cell clonotyping in hematopoietic cell transplantation. General study results and limits: Higher Inverse Simpson Index values in graft donor and pretransplant recipient predicted broader posttransplant TCR diversity. Pathologically expanded recipient clonotypes increased progressively from day 30 to day 180 as diversity fell.

By proportion, this clone is large. Its antigen is as yet unknown. Samples: about 28 days before transplant, then days 30, 100 and 180 after. Using immunoSEQ multiplex PCR, the repertoire was profiled, and TCRdb retains in-frame clones only, with some absent. The data show fewer than 7,000 clones, approximately 70% seen once. Sample: PBMCs, taken 180 days after allogeneic stem cell transplant. The origin of this receptor is a male patient between 50 and 60 years old who had an allogeneic stem cell transplant from an unrelated donor, so the T cells may come from the graft donor. Some clones in this sample may be carry-over from other donors' samples.

The CDR3, as DNA: TGTGCCAGCAGCAACACGAGGGGGAATCAGCCCCAGCATTTT. It yields the protein CASSNTRGNQPQHF. The J gene is TRBJ1-5, the V gene TRBV13, with D perhaps TRBD1 (6 bases). Per the germline V gene, CDR1 is PRHDT and CDR2 is FYEKMQ (reference sequence). V gave up 5 bases and J gave up 4 bases, with 12 bases separating them. This CDR3 comprises 14 residues. The full variable domain, completed using reference TRBV13 and TRBJ1-5, is AAGVIQSPRHLIKEKRETATLKCYPIPRHDTVYWYQQGPGQDPQFLISFYEKMQSDKGSIPDRFSAQQFSDYHSELNMSSLELGDSALYFCASSNTRGNQPQHFGDGTRLSIL.